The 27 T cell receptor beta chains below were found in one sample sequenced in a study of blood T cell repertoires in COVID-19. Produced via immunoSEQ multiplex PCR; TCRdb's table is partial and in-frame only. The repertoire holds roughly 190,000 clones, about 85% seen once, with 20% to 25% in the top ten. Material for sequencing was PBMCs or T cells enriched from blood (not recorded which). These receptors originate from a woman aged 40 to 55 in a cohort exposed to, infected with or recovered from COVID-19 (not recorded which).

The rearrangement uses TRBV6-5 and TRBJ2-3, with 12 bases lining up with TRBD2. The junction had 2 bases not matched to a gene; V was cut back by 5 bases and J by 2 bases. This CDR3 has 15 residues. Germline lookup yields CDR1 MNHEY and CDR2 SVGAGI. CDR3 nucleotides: TGTGCCAGCAGTCGGACTAGCGGGGCCACAGATACGCAGTATTTT. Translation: CASSRTSGATDTQYF.

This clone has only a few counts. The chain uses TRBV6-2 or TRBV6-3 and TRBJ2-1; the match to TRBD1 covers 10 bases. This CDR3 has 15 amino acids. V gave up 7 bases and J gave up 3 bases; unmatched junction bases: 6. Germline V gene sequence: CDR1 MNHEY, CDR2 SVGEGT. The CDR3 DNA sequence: TGTGCCAGCACCCCCGGGACAGGGGACTACAATGAGCAGTTCTTC. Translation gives CASTPGTGDYNEQFF.

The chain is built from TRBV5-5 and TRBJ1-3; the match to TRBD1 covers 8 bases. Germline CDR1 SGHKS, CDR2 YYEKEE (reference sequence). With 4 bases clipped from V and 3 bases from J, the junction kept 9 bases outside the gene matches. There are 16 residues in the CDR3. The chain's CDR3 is CASSADLTGVGNTIYF. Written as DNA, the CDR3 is TGTGCCAGCAGCGCCGATCTGACAGGGGTTGGAAACACCATATATTTT.

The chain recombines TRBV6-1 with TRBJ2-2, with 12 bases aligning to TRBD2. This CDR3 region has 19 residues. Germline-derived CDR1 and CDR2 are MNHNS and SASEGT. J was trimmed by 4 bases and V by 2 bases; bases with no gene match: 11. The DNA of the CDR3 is TGTGCCAGCAGTGAACGCCTTGCTAGCGGGAGGGCCGGCACCGGGGAGCTGTTTTTT. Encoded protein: CASSERLASGRAGTGELFF.

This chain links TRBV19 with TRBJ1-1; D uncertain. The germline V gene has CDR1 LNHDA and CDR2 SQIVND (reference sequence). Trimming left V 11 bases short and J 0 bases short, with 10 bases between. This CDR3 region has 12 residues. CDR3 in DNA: TGTGCCGTAGCGGGGTTGAACACTGAAGCTTTCTTT. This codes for CAVAGLNTEAFF.

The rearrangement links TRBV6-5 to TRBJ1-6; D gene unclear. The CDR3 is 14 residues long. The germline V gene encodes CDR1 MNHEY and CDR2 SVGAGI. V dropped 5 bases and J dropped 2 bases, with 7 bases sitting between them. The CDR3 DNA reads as TGTGCCAGCAGTACAGCTCCCTATAATTCACCCCTCCACTTT. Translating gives CASSTAPYNSPLHF.

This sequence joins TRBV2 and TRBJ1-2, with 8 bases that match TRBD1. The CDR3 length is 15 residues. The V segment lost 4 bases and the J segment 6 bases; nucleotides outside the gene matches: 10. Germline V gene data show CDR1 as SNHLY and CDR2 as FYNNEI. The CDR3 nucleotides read TGTGCCAGCAGTGGAGTGGACAGGGTGACTCATGGCTACACCTTC. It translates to CASSGVDRVTHGYTF.

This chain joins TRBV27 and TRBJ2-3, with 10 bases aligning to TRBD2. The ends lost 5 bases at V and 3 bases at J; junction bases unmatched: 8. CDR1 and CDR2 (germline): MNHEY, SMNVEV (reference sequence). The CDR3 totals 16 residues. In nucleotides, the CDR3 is TGTGCCAGCAGTCCCGGACTAGCGGAGAGGACAGATACGCAGTATTTT. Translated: CASSPGLAERTDTQYF.

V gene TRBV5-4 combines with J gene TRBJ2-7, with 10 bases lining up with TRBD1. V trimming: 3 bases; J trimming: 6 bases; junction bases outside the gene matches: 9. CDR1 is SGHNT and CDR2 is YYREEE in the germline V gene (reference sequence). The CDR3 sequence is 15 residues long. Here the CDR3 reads CASSSAGTGVLEQYF. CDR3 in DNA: TGTGCCAGCAGCTCTGCGGGGACAGGGGTACTCGAGCAGTACTTC.

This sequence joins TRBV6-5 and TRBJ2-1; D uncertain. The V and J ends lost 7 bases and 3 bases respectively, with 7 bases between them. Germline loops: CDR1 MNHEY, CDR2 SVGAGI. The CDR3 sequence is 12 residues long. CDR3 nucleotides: TGTGCCAGCACTCTAGACTACAATGAGCAGTTCTTC. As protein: CASTLDYNEQFF.

The CDR3 protein is CASSIFPDTEAFF. The DNA for the CDR3 is TGTGCCAGTAGTATTTTTCCAGACACTGAAGCTTTCTTT. V and J are TRBV19 and TRBJ1-1; D unclear. Between the trimmed V and J ends, which lost 3 bases and 3 bases, there was a span of 8 bases. This CDR3 has 13 amino acids. Per germline, CDR1 LNHDA and CDR2 SQIVND (reference sequence). Drawing the rest from reference TRBV19 and TRBJ1-1, the complete variable domain is DGGITQSPKYLFRKEGQNVTLSCEQNLNHDAMYWYRQDPGQGLRLIYYSQIVNDFQKGDIAEGYSVSREKKESFPLTVTSAQKNPTAFYLCASSIFPDTEAFFGQGTRLTVV.

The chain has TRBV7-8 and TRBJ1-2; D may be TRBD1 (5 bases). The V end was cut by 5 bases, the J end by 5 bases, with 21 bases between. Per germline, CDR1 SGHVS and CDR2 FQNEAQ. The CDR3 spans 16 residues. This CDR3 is CASSEGLGAQGYGYTF. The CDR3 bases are TGTGCCAGCAGCGAAGGACTAGGGGCGCAGGGATATGGCTACACCTTC.

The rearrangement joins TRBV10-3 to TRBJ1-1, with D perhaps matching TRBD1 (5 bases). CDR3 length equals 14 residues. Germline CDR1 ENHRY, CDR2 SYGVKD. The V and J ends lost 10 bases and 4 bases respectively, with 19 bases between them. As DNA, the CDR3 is TGTGCCACCCGCCGACTAGGGGCGAGCACTGAAGCTTTCTTT. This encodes CATRRLGASTEAFF.

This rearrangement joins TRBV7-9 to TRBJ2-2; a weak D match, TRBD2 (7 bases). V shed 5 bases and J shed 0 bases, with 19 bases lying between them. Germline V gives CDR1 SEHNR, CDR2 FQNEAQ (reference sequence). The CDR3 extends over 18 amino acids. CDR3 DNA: TGTGCCAGCAGCCACCTACTGGGCGGGGGCCCGAACACCGGGGAGCTGTTTTTT. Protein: CASSHLLGGGPNTGELFF. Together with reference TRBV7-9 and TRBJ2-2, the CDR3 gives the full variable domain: DTGVSQNPRHKITKRGQNVTFRCDPISEHNRLYWYRQTLGQGPEFLTYFQNEAQLEKSRLLSDRFSAERPKGSFSTLEIQRTEQGDSAMYLCASSHLLGGGPNTGELFFGEGSRLTVL.

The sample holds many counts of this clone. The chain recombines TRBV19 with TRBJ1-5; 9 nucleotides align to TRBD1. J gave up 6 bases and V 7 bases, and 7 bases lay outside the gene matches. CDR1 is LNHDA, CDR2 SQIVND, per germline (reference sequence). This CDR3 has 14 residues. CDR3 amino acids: CASKPGQGVQPQHF. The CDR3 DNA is TGTGCCAGTAAGCCGGGACAGGGAGTTCAGCCCCAGCATTTT. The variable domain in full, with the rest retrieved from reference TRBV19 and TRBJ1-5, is DGGITQSPKYLFRKEGQNVTLSCEQNLNHDAMYWYRQDPGQGLRLIYYSQIVNDFQKGDIAEGYSVSREKKESFPLTVTSAQKNPTAFYLCASKPGQGVQPQHFGDGTRLSIL.

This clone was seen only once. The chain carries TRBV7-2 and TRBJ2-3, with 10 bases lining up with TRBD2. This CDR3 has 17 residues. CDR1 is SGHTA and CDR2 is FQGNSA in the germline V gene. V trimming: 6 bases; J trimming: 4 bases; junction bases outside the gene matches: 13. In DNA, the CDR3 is TGTGCCAGCAGACTCACTAGCGGGGTTTTTCAAGCAGATACGCAGTATTTT. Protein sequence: CASRLTSGVFQADTQYF.

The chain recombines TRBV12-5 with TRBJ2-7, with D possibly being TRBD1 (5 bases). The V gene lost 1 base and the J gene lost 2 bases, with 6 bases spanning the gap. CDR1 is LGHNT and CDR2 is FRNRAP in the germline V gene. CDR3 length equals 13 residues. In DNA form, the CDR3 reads TGTGCTAGTGGTTTGGGACAGCCCTACGAGCAGTACTTC. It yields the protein CASGLGQPYEQYF.

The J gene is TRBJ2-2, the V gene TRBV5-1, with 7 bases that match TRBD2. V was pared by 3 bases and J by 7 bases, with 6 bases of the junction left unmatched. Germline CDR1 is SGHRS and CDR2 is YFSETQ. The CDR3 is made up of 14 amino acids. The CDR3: CASSYGLVGGELFF. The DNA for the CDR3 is TGCGCCAGCAGCTACGGACTAGTAGGCGGGGAGCTGTTTTTT.

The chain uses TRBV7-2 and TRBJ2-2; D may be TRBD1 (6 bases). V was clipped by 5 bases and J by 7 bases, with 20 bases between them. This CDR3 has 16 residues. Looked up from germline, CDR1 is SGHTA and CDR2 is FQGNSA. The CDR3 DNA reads TGTGCCAGCAGCCCACAGGGAACAAGGGCGGGCGGGGAGCTGTTTTTT. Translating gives CASSPQGTRAGGELFF.

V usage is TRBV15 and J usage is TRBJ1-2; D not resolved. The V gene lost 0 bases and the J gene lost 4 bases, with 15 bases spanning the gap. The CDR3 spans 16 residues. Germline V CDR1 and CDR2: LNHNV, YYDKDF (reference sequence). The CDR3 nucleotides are TGTGCCACCAGCAGAGATTCGGTCAGAGCGCTCTATGGCTACACCTTC. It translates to CATSRDSVRALYGYTF.

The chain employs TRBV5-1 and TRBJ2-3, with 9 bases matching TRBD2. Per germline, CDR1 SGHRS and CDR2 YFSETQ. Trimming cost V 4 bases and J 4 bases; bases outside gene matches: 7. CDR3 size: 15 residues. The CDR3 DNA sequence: TGCGCCAGCAGCCCCCTAGCGGGGTCGCCAGATACGCAGTATTTT. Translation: CASSPLAGSPDTQYF.

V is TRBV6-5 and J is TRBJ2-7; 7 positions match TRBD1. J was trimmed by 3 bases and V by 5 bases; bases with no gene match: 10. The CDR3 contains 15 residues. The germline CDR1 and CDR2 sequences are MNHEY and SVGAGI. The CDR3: CASSITDRDGYEQYF. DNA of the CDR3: TGTGCCAGCAGTATTACCGACAGGGACGGCTACGAGCAGTACTTC.

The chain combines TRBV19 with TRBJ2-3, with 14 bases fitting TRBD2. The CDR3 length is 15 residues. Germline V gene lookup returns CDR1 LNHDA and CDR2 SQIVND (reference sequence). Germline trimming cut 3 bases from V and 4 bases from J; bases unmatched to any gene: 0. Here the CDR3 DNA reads TGTGCCAGTAGTATGACTAGCGGGAGGGCAGATACGCAGTATTTT. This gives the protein CASSMTSGRADTQYF. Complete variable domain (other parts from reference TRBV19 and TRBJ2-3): DGGITQSPKYLFRKEGQNVTLSCEQNLNHDAMYWYRQDPGQGLRLIYYSQIVNDFQKGDIAEGYSVSREKKESFPLTVTSAQKNPTAFYLCASSMTSGRADTQYFGPGTRLTVL.

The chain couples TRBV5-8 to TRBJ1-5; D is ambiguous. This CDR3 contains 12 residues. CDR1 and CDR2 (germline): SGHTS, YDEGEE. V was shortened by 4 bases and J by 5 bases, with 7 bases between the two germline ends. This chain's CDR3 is CASSPGDQPQHF. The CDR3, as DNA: TGTGCCAGCAGCCCCGGGGATCAGCCCCAGCATTTT.

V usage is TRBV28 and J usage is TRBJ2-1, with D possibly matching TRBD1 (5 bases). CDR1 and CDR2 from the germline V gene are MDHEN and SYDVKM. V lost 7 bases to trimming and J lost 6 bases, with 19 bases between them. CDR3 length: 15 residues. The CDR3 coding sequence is TGTGCCAGCACCCTTTGGGGCTCGTCGGGCAATGAGCAGTTCTTC. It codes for CASTLWGSSGNEQFF.

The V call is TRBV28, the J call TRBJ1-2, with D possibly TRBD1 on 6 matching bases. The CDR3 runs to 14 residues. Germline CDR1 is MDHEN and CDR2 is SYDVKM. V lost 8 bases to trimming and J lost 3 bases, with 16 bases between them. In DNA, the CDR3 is TGTGCCAGCGCCCTTGGACAGACCCACTATGGCTACACCTTC. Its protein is CASALGQTHYGYTF.

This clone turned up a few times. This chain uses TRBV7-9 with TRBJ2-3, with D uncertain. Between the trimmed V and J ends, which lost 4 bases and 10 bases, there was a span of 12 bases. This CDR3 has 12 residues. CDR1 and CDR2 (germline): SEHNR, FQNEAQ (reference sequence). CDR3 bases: TGTGCCAGCAGCTCGACTCTCATGCCGCAGTATTTT. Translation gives CASSSTLMPQYF.